This T cell receptor (beta chain) was sequenced in a study of blood T cells in healthy people across ages. Study findings and constraints: The fall in TCR beta diversity per million T cells was roughly linear with age. Long-lived and aged donors differed, with more naive CD4+ cells and higher diversity in the long-lived.

It was with a sample-barcoded 5' primer and a J-beta primer mix that a second PCR of about 6 to 12 cycles was run. TCRdb re-called the 5' RACE reads through MiXCR, storing one row per CDR3 protein. The sample lists about 1,000,000 distinct CDR3 sequences; under 55% were seen once. Comments on this clonotype: What it binds is unknown.

This CDR3 region has 15 residues. V lost 6 bases, J lost 2 bases, and 8 bases stayed unmatched. This sequence originates from a woman aged 60-75 years in good health. The sample was blood. The genes are TRBV12-3 or TRBV12-4 and TRBJ2-7; 9 bases agree with TRBD1. The DNA of the CDR3 is TGTGCCAGCAGACCCAGACAGGGGGGGGCCTACGAGCAGTACTTC. This translates into CASRPRQGGAYEQYF.